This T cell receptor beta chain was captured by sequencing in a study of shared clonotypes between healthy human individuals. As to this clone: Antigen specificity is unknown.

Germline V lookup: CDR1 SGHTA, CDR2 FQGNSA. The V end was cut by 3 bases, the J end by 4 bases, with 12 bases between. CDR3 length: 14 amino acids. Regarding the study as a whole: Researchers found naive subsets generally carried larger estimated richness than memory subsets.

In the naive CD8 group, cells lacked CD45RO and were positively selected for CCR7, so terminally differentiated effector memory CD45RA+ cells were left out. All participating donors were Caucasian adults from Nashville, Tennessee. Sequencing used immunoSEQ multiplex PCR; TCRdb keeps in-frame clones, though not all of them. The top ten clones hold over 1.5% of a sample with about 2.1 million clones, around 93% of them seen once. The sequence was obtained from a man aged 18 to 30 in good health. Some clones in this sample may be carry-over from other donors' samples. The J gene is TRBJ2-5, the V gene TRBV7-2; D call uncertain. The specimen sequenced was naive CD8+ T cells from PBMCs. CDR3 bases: TGTGCCAGCAGCTTGCTGAGCGCAGGAGAGACCCAGTACTTC. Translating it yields CASSLLSAGETQYF.